The 20 T cell receptor beta chains below all came from one sample that was sequenced in a study of somatic mutations in cytotoxic T cells in rheumatoid arthritis. Libraries were prepared by immunoSEQ multiplex PCR; TCRdb keeps only in-frame clonotypes and omits some of them. This repertoire shows about 25,000 clones, less than 85% found once; its top ten account for roughly 8.9%. Sequencing was done on a sample of CD8+ T cells sorted from blood. Source of these receptors: a woman aged 18 to 35 in good health.

This clone was detected only once. The chain employs TRBV27 and TRBJ1-2; D not resolved. Germline CDR1 MNHEY, CDR2 SMNVEV (reference sequence). The V end lost 5 bases, the J end lost 0 bases, and 7 bases lay between the germline ends. This CDR3 region has 13 residues. CDR3 nucleotides: TGTGCCAGCAGTCCGTCAGCTAACTATGGCTACACCTTC. Translating it yields CASSPSANYGYTF.

The chain has TRBV10-1 and TRBJ2-1; TRBD2 aligns across 10 bases. The V gene's germline CDR1 is WNHNN and CDR2 SYGVQD (reference sequence). The CDR3 covers 15 residues. The V gene end was trimmed by 0 bases and the J gene end by 9 bases; junction bases not matched to a gene: 5. This CDR3 is CASSESRLAGVEQFF. CDR3 DNA sequence: TGCGCCAGCAGTGAGTCTCGGCTAGCGGGAGTTGAGCAGTTCTTC.

This chain connects TRBV27 to TRBJ2-1, with a possible D match to TRBD2 (6 bases). Germline loops: CDR1 MNHEY, CDR2 SMNVEV (reference sequence). Trimming shortened V by 6 bases and J by 6 bases, and 6 bases separated the two germline ends. This CDR3 has 11 residues. CDR3 region: CASSGGNEQFF. The CDR3 coding sequence is TGTGCCAGCAGCGGGGGCAATGAGCAGTTCTTC.

This chain uses TRBV7-8 with TRBJ1-1; perhaps TRBD1 as D (6 bases). CDR1 is SGHVS, CDR2 FQNEAQ, per germline. The length of the CDR3 is 13 residues. V was pared by 1 base and J by 8 bases, with 11 bases between. Written as DNA, the CDR3 is TGTGCCAGCAGCTTAGGGCCGGGGGCGGAAGCTTTCTTT. It is translated as CASSLGPGAEAFF.

The chain recombines TRBV5-4 with TRBJ2-2; 14 bases line up with TRBD2. Germline CDR1 and CDR2: SGHNT and YYREEE (reference sequence). The CDR3 is made up of 16 amino acids. The ends lost 3 bases at V and 5 bases at J; junction bases unmatched: 3. CDR3 residues: CASSYGLAGGTGELFF. CDR3 DNA sequence: TGTGCCAGCAGCTACGGACTAGCGGGAGGTACCGGGGAGCTGTTTTTT.

This sequence joins TRBV10-3 and TRBJ2-7; 7 nucleotides match TRBD2. Unmatched junction bases numbered 4, after V lost 8 bases and J lost 0 bases. The CDR3 has 13 amino acids. Germline CDR1 ENHRY, CDR2 SYGVKD. The chain's CDR3 is CAIGGRSSYEQYF. As DNA, the CDR3 is TGTGCCATCGGCGGGAGAAGCTCCTACGAGCAGTACTTC.

This chain links TRBV28 with TRBJ1-3, with TRBD1 identical over 7 bases. CDR1 is MDHEN, CDR2 SYDVKM, per germline. The CDR3 has 16 amino acids. V lost 2 bases, J lost 0 bases, and 4 bases stayed unmatched. The CDR3 sequence: CASSLRQGLSGNTIYF. The CDR3 DNA reads as TGTGCCAGCAGTTTACGACAGGGCCTCTCTGGAAACACCATATATTTT.

The rearrangement uses TRBV7-2 and TRBJ2-7; no reliable D call. The germline V and J ends were trimmed by 5 bases and 1 base, with 12 bases remaining between them. This CDR3 region has 14 residues. From germline, CDR1 is SGHTA and CDR2 FQGNSA. The CDR3 sequence: CASSRLNVSYEQYV. CDR3 in DNA: TGTGCCAGCAGCCGGCTTAACGTTTCCTACGAGCAGTACGTC.

J is TRBJ2-1 and V is TRBV19; 12 nucleotides line up with TRBD2. V shed 5 bases, J shed 9 bases, and the junction held 8 bases outside the gene matches. This CDR3 comprises 15 residues. CDR1 LNHDA and CDR2 SQIVND come from the germline V gene (reference sequence). The CDR3: CASSVSASGRGEQFF. DNA for the CDR3: TGTGCCAGTAGTGTCTCGGCTAGCGGGAGGGGTGAGCAGTTCTTC.

The genes are TRBV7-3 and TRBJ2-3; D possibly corresponds to TRBD2 (6 bases). The germline V and J ends were trimmed by 1 base and 2 bases, with 10 bases remaining between them. The germline gives CDR1 SGHTA, CDR2 FQGTGA. The CDR3 length is 15 residues. Here the CDR3 reads CASSLIGGVTDTQYF. CDR3 sequence (DNA): TGTGCCAGCAGCTTAATCGGAGGGGTCACAGATACGCAGTATTTT.

This chain uses TRBV27 with TRBJ1-3; no reliable D call. The germline CDR1 and CDR2 sequences are MNHEY and SMNVEV (reference sequence). The CDR3 length is 14 residues. The V end was cut by 3 bases, the J end by 1 base, with 7 bases between. The CDR3 protein is CASSLSGSGNTIYF. CDR3 nucleotide sequence: TGTGCCAGCAGTTTGTCGGGGTCTGGAAACACCATATATTTT.

V gene TRBV7-9 combines with J gene TRBJ2-7; 7 nucleotides match TRBD2. The junction had 4 bases not matched to a gene; V was cut back by 3 bases and J by 5 bases. Germline V gene sequence: CDR1 SEHNR, CDR2 FQNEAQ (reference sequence). The CDR3 is 13 amino acids. The CDR3 nucleotides are TGTGCCAGCAGCTTGACTAGCCGGGACGAGCAGTACGTC. Protein sequence: CASSLTSRDEQYV.

Note on this clone: Other DNA sequences within the sample encode an identical CDR3. The chain joins TRBV27 to TRBJ2-2; D may be TRBD1 (6 bases). CDR1 MNHEY and CDR2 SMNVEV come from the germline V gene (reference sequence). The CDR3 has 13 residues. V was cut by 6 bases and J by 5 bases, with 10 bases left in between. The CDR3 protein is CASSRGETGELFF. Written as DNA, the CDR3 is TGTGCCAGCAGCAGGGGCGAAACCGGGGAGCTGTTTTTT.

The chain joins TRBV27 to TRBJ1-1, with D unresolved. The CDR3 length is 11 residues. Germline CDR1 reads MNHEY; CDR2 reads SMNVEV (reference sequence). The CDR3 DNA reads TGTGTTGTGCGGAAGAACACTGAAGCTTTCTTT. Its protein is CVVRKNTEAFF.

This chain connects TRBV13 to TRBJ2-5; D may match TRBD1 or TRBD2 (5 bases each). The CDR3 is made up of 14 amino acids. Trimming took off 5 bases at V and 1 base at J, with 11 bases between the two ends. The germline gives CDR1 PRHDT, CDR2 FYEKMQ (reference sequence). As DNA, the CDR3 is TGTGCCAGCAGCAACCGGGACCTCCAAGAGACCCAGTACTTC. Its translation: CASSNRDLQETQYF.

J is TRBJ2-7 and V is TRBV27; tentatively, D is TRBD2 (6 bases). V lost 4 bases and J 0 bases, leaving 16 bases between the germline ends. From germline, CDR1 is MNHEY and CDR2 SMNVEV (reference sequence). This CDR3 comprises 16 residues. The DNA of the CDR3 is TGTGCCAGCAGTTATCGACCTGGGGGGAGCTCCTACGAGCAGTACTTC. This encodes CASSYRPGGSSYEQYF.

The V and J genes are TRBV6-5 and TRBJ1-3, with a tentative D call TRBD1 (6 bases). Trimming took off 7 bases at V and 4 bases at J, with 11 bases between the two ends. Germline assignment: CDR1 MNHEY and CDR2 SVGAGI. The CDR3 covers 13 residues. CDR3 coding DNA: TGTGCCAGCACCCAGGGGTACGGAAACACCATATATTTT. This encodes CASTQGYGNTIYF.

V usage is TRBV2 and J usage is TRBJ1-5, with 9 nucleotides matching TRBD1. Germline V gene data show CDR1 as SNHLY and CDR2 as FYNNEI. This CDR3 is built from 14 residues. The J segment lost 9 bases and the V segment lost 6 bases, leaving 9 bases of the junction unmatched. This CDR3 reads CASSPGQGRPPQHF. The CDR3 coding sequence is TGTGCCAGCAGCCCTGGACAGGGGCGCCCGCCCCAGCATTTT.

V usage is TRBV28 and J usage is TRBJ2-7; the D gene is possibly TRBD2 (6 bases). In germline, CDR1 is MDHEN, CDR2 SYDVKM. This CDR3 comprises 14 residues. V was cut by 6 bases and J by 2 bases, with 14 bases left in between. CDR3 in amino acids: CASRGGTYPYEQYF. The CDR3 DNA sequence: TGTGCCAGCAGAGGAGGGACCTACCCCTACGAGCAGTACTTC. The full variable domain, its missing parts supplied by reference TRBV28 and TRBJ2-7, is DVKVTQSSRYLVKRTGEKVFLECVQDMDHENMFWYRQDPGLGLRLIYFSYDVKMKEKGDIPEGYSVSREKKERFSLILESASTNQTSMYLCASRGGTYPYEQYFGPGTRLTVT.

This chain connects TRBV7-9 to TRBJ2-7; D not certain. The V gene's germline CDR1 is SEHNR and CDR2 FQNEAQ (reference sequence). The CDR3 is 14 residues long. Between the trimmed V and J ends, which lost 4 bases and 5 bases, there was a span of 15 bases. The CDR3 DNA sequence: TGTGCCAGCAGCTCCCAGTTACATCCGGACGAGCAGTACTTC. Translated, it gives CASSSQLHPDEQYF.